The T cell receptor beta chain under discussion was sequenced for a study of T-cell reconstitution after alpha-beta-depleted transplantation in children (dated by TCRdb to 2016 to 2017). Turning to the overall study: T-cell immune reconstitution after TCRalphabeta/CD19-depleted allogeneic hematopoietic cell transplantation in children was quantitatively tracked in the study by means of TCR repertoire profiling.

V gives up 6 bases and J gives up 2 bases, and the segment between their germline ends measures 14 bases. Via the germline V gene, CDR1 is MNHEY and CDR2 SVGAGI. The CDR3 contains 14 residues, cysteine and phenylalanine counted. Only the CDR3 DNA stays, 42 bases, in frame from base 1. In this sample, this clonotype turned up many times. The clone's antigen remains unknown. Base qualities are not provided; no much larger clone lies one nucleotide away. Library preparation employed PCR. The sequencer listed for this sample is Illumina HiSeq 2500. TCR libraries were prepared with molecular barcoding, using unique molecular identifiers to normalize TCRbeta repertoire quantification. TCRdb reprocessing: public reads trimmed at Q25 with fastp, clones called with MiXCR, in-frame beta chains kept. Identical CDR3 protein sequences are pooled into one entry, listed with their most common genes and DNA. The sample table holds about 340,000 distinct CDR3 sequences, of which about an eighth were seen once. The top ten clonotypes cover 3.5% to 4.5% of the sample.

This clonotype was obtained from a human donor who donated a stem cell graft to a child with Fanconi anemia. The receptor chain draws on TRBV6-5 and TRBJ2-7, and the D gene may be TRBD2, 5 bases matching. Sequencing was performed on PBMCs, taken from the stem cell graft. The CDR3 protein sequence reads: CASSRTELAYEQYF. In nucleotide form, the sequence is TGTGCCAGCAGCAGAACAGAACTAGCCTACGAGCAGTACTTC.